This T cell receptor (beta chain) comes out of a study of blood T cells in healthy people across ages. Broader study findings: When one million T cells were used, diversity estimates were thought to be underestimates.

CDR1 and CDR2 (germline): SEHNR, FQNEAQ (reference sequence). Trimming cost V 4 bases and J 5 bases, with 32 bases left between them. The CDR3 has 20 amino acids. As for this clonotype: Its antigen is unidentified.

A second roughly 7 to 12 cycle PCR used barcoded and J-beta primers. Each cDNA was tagged by a template-switch adaptor containing 12 random nucleotides. TCRdb redid the calling of the 5' RACE reads with MiXCR, one entry per CDR3 protein. The sample holds about 970,000 distinct CDR3 sequences, just over 50% seen once. This TCR was recovered from a woman between 55 and 75 years old in good health. J is TRBJ2-5 and V is TRBV7-9; D may be TRBD1 (6 bases). Material: blood. CDR3 amino acids: CASSYAKMRDTHGLRETQYF. For the CDR3, the DNA is TGTGCCAGCAGCTACGCCAAGATGAGGGACACCCACGGGTTACGGGAGACCCAGTACTTC.